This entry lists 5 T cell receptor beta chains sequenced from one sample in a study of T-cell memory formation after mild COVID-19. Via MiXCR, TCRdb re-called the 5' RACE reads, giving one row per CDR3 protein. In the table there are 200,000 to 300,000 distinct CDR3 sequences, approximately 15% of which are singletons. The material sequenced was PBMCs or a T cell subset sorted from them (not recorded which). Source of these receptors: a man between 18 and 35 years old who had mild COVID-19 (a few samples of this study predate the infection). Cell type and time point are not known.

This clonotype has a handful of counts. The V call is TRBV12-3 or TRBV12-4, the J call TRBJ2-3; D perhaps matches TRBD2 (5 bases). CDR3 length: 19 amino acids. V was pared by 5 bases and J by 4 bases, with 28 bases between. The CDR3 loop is CASSASVSPSGYNSDTQYF. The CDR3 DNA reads TGTGCCAGCAGTGCCTCCGTCTCTCCGAGCGGATACAACTCAGATACGCAGTATTTT.

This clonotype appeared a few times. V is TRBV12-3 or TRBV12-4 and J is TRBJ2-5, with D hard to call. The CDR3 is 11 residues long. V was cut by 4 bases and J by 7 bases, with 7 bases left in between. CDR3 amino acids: CASSSTGTQYF. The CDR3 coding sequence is TGTGCCAGCAGTTCAACCGGGACCCAGTACTTC.

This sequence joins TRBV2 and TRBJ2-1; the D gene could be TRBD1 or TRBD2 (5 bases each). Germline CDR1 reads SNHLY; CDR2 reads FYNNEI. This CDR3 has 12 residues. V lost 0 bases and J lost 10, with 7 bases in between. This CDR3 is CASSEAGVEQFF. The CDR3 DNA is TGTGCCAGCAGTGAAGCGGGGGTGGAGCAGTTCTTC.

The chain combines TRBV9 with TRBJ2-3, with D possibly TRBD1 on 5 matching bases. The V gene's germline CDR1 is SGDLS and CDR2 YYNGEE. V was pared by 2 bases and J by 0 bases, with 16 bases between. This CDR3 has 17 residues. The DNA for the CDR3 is TGTGCCAGCAGCGTTATGGCCACAGGTGCTAGCACAGATACGCAGTATTTT. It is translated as CASSVMATGASTDTQYF. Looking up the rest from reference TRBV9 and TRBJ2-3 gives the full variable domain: DSGVTQTPKHLITATGQRVTLRCSPRSGDLSVYWYQQSLDQGLQFLIQYYNGEERAKGNILERFSAQQFPDLHSELNLSSLELGDSALYFCASSVMATGASTDTQYFGPGTRLTVL.

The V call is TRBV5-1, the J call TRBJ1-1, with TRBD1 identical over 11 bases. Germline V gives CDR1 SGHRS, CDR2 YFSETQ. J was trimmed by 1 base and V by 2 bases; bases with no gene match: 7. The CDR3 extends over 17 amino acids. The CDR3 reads CASSFGQGALANTEAFF. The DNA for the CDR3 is TGCGCCAGCAGCTTTGGACAGGGGGCCTTGGCGAACACTGAAGCTTTCTTT.